The 30 T cell receptor beta chains in this list originate from one sample, sequenced in a study of T cells in Graves' hyperthyroidism and ophthalmopathy. Amplification targeted TCR beta CDR3 regions from RNA transcripts. Researchers ran a first-round RT-PCR on the TCR CDR3 using the HTBI primer set. TCRdb used MiXCR to reprocess the multiplex PCR reads, holding one entry per CDR3 protein. The table includes approximately 590,000 distinct CDR3 sequences, 46% detected once. The sequencing input was peripheral blood or thyroid tissue (not recorded which). Every receptor here comes from a woman in her late teens or twenties with Graves' hyperthyroidism.

The V gene is TRBV9, the J gene TRBJ1-1; D is perhaps TRBD1 (6 bases). Germline V gene lookup returns CDR1 SGDLS and CDR2 YYNGEE. V lost 0 bases and J lost 1, with 16 bases in between. This CDR3 spans 17 amino acids. CDR3 bases: TGTGCCAGCAGCGTAGAGGGGGTGTGGTTCGAGAACACTGAAGCTTTCTTT. Its translation: CASSVEGVWFENTEAFF.

This clonotype came up many times. The chain employs TRBV29-1 and TRBJ1-2, with D possibly being TRBD1 (5 bases). Trimming removed 6 bases at V and 6 bases at J, with 11 bases between. Germline lookup yields CDR1 SQVTM and CDR2 ANQGSEA. The CDR3 spans 11 residues. This CDR3 reads CSVLGADGYTF. The DNA of the CDR3 is TGCAGCGTACTTGGGGCGGATGGCTACACCTTC.

In DNA form, the CDR3 reads TGTGCCAGCAGCCAAGTATCTCGGGACGAACTCGAAGCTTTCTTT. This encodes CASSQVSRDELEAFF. The chain links TRBV25-1 to TRBJ1-1; perhaps TRBD1 as D (5 bases). Trimming removed 6 bases at V and 8 bases at J, with 22 bases between. This CDR3 has 15 residues. Germline V gives CDR1 MGHDK, CDR2 SYGVNS.

This rearrangement joins TRBV7-9 to TRBJ1-2, with D tentatively TRBD1 (5 bases). With 3 bases removed from V and 6 bases from J, the gap between germline ends came to 11 bases. The germline gives CDR1 SEHNR, CDR2 FQNEAQ (reference sequence). The CDR3 has 13 residues. The CDR3: CASSLDGTDGYTF. CDR3 sequence (DNA): TGTGCCAGCAGCTTGGATGGGACGGATGGCTACACCTTC.

The rearrangement links TRBV2 to TRBJ1-2, with D maybe TRBD1 (5 bases). The CDR3 has 13 residues. The V gene lost 10 bases and the J gene lost 5 bases, with 17 bases spanning the gap. Germline V gene sequence: CDR1 SNHLY, CDR2 FYNNEI. The CDR3 loop is CAISRGGTYGYTF. CDR3 coding DNA: TGTGCCATCAGCCGGGGGGGGACTTATGGCTACACCTTC.

This clonotype was observed a handful of times. This chain links TRBV6-5 with TRBJ1-6; weak D call: TRBD1 (5 bases). Germline-derived CDR1 and CDR2 are MNHEY and SVGAGI. The CDR3 contains 15 residues. Trimming stripped 5 bases from V and 7 bases from J, with 15 bases between. CDR3 sequence (DNA): TGTGCCAGCAGTCCCTCATGGGGGGGGAATTCACCCCTCCACTTT. Its protein product is CASSPSWGGNSPLHF.

The CDR3 loop is CASLQNYEQYF. The CDR3 DNA reads TGTGCCAGCCTACAGAACTACGAGCAGTACTTC. This sequence joins TRBV2 and TRBJ2-7, with D unresolved. V shed 8 bases and J shed 3 bases, with 8 bases lying between them. CDR1 and CDR2 (germline): SNHLY, FYNNEI. The CDR3 is made up of 11 amino acids. The full variable domain, completed using reference TRBV2 and TRBJ2-7, is EPEVTQTPSHQVTQMGQEVILRCVPISNHLYFYWYRQILGQKVEFLVSFYNNEISEKSEIFDDQFSVERPDGSNFTLKIRSTKLEDSAMYFCASLQNYEQYFGPGTRLTVT.

The chain couples TRBV29-1 to TRBJ2-5; 10 bases line up with TRBD2. With 7 bases clipped from V and 4 bases from J, the junction kept 3 bases outside the gene matches. The CDR3 has 12 residues. Looked up from germline, CDR1 is SQVTM and CDR2 is ANQGSEA. The CDR3 spells CSERLAGETQYF. The DNA of the CDR3 is TGCAGCGAGAGACTAGCGGGAGAGACCCAGTACTTC.

The genes are TRBV29-1 and TRBJ2-2, with D unclear. The V end was cut by 8 bases, the J end by 4 bases, with 14 bases between. The CDR3 has 13 amino acids. The germline gives CDR1 SQVTM, CDR2 ANQGSEA. The CDR3 is CSQATRRTGELFF. CDR3 nucleotide sequence: TGCAGCCAAGCCACCCGTCGCACCGGGGAGCTGTTTTTT.

This clonotype has only a few counts. The chain is built from TRBV9 and TRBJ1-2; 9 nucleotides align to TRBD1. V dropped 5 bases and J dropped 3; count of bases not matched to a gene: 8. This CDR3 region has 15 residues. Germline lookup yields CDR1 SGDLS and CDR2 YYNGEE. The CDR3 is CASSYGDRAHYGYTF. Here the CDR3 DNA reads TGTGCCAGCAGTTACGGGGACAGGGCGCACTATGGCTACACCTTC.

The table lists this clonotype with many counts. The chain recombines TRBV9 with TRBJ2-7; D may be TRBD2 (6 bases). Per germline, CDR1 SGDLS and CDR2 YYNGEE. Deletions cut 0 bases from V and 6 bases from J, with 10 bases between. The CDR3 is made up of 13 amino acids. CDR3 residues: CASSVDRGTEQYF. As DNA, the CDR3 is TGTGCCAGCAGCGTAGACCGGGGGACCGAGCAGTACTTC.

The chain combines TRBV4-1 with TRBJ2-7; possibly TRBD1 for D (5 bases). The CDR3 is 16 amino acids. V gave up 0 bases and J gave up 0 bases, with 12 bases separating them. CDR1 and CDR2 from the germline V gene are MGHRA and YSYEKL. The CDR3 region has the DNA TGCGCCAGCAGCCAAGATCTGGGGCTACCCTCCTACGAGCAGTACTTC. It yields the protein CASSQDLGLPSYEQYF.

A remark on this clonotype: One end of the junction does not line up with germline, which may come from a read error. The rearrangement uses TRBV10-3 and TRBJ2-7; 12 bases map to TRBD2. Germline loops: CDR1 ENHRY, CDR2 SYGVKD. This CDR3 region has 17 residues. CDR3 in amino acids: CASSEAGLAGTSYEQYF. CDR3 DNA: TGTGCCAGCAGTGAAGCGGGACTAGCGGGTACCTCCTACGAGCAGTACTTC.

This clonotype has only one observation. A much larger clone differs from this one at a single base, so this may be a read error. V and J are TRBV2 and TRBJ2-5, with D perhaps matching TRBD1 (6 bases). CDR3 size: 13 residues. The germline V gene encodes CDR1 SNHLY and CDR2 FYNNEI. The CDR3 reads CARSEQGQETQYF. CDR3 DNA sequence: TGTGCCCGCAGTGAACAGGGACAAGAGACCCAGTACTTC. Complete variable domain (other parts from reference TRBV2 and TRBJ2-5): EPEVTQTPSHQVTQMGQEVILRCVPISNHLYFYWYRQILGQKVEFLVSFYNNEISEKSEIFDDQFSVERPDGSNFTLKIRSTKLEDSAMYFCARSEQGQETQYFGPGTRLLVL.

This clonotype was found many times. At one boundary the junction diverges from the germline segment, which might be a read error. The chain has TRBV7-2 and TRBJ1-2, with D perhaps TRBD1 (5 bases). Per germline, CDR1 SGHTA and CDR2 FQGNSA. CDR3 length equals 14 residues. Written as DNA, the CDR3 is TGCGCCAGCAGCCAAGAGGGCAGGGCTGGTGGCTACACCTTC. Translation: CASSQEGRAGGYTF.

On this clonotype itself: An end of the junction differs from the germline gene, which may be a read error. This chain links TRBV20-1 with TRBJ2-7, with TRBD2 identical over 12 bases. This CDR3 is built from 14 residues. Germline CDR1 is DFQATT and CDR2 is SNEGSKA (reference sequence). The CDR3 bases are TGCAGTGCTAGCCGGACTAGCGGGGCCTACGAGCAGCACTTC. Its translation is CSASRTSGAYEQHF.

This clonotype showed up many times. The chain is built from TRBV24-1 and TRBJ2-7, with D possibly matching TRBD1 (5 bases). Germline values: CDR1 KGHDR, CDR2 SFDVKD. V was trimmed by 4 bases and J by 6 bases, leaving 18 bases between them. The length of the CDR3 is 15 residues. The DNA for the CDR3 is TGTGCCACCAGTGACTCACGGACAATTGAAAGCGAGCAGTACTTC. This sequence encodes CATSDSRTIESEQYF.

V usage is TRBV25-1 and J usage is TRBJ2-2; no definite D call. This CDR3 has 16 residues. Trimming stripped 6 bases from V and 5 bases from J, with 19 bases between. From germline, CDR1 is MGHDK and CDR2 SYGVNS. The CDR3 DNA sequence: TGTGCCAGCAGCTTGGCCTCGCGATTTAGGACCGGGGAGCTGTTTTTT. It encodes CASSLASRFRTGELFF. Full variable domain (outside the CDR3, taken from reference TRBV25-1 and TRBJ2-2): EADIYQTPRYLVIGTGKKITLECSQTMGHDKMYWYQQDPGMELHLIHYSYGVNSTEKGDLSSESTVSRIRTEHFPLTLESARPSHTSQYLCASSLASRFRTGELFFGEGSRLTVL.

V is TRBV2 and J is TRBJ1-1; D remains ambiguous. There are 14 residues in the CDR3. The germline V gene encodes CDR1 SNHLY and CDR2 FYNNEI. The ends were cut back, 2 bases at V and 4 bases at J, with 11 bases in the middle. The CDR3 DNA follows: TGTGCCAGCAGTGAACTGAAGGTTGGCACTGAAGCTTTCTTT. The encoded protein is CASSELKVGTEAFF.

This chain connects TRBV9 to TRBJ2-6; the D is unclear. Germline V gives CDR1 SGDLS, CDR2 YYNGEE. V was pared by 0 bases and J by 0 bases, with 4 bases between. The CDR3 totals 15 residues. In DNA form, the CDR3 reads TGTGCCAGCAGCGTAGGACGCTCTGGGGCCAACGTCCTGACTTTC. Amino acids: CASSVGRSGANVLTF.

Of note for this clonotype: Its ends do not fully match the called genes, so a read error is possible. V gene TRBV7-9 combines with J gene TRBJ1-2; D remains ambiguous. This CDR3 is built from 14 residues. Germline V lookup: CDR1 SEHNR, CDR2 FQNEAQ (reference sequence). CDR3 protein: CASSQEDVRWGYTF. The CDR3 DNA follows: TGCGCCAGCAGCCAAGAGGATGTCCGGTGGGGCTACACCTTC.

J is TRBJ2-7 and V is TRBV7-2, with 8 bases identical to TRBD2. The CDR3 length is 16 residues. Germline values: CDR1 SGHTA, CDR2 FQGNSA. With V trimmed by 6 bases and J by 0 bases, 10 bases remained unmatched. DNA for the CDR3: TGTGCCAGCAGTCGACTGACTAGCGCGAGCTCCTACGAGCAGTACTTC. Amino acids: CASSRLTSASSYEQYF.

In its sample, this clonotype was seen many times. The chain joins TRBV7-9 to TRBJ1-2; possible D gene TRBD1, 6 bases. V lost 11 bases, J lost 6 bases, and 13 bases lay in between. The CDR3 length is 11 residues. Germline lookup yields CDR1 SEHNR and CDR2 FQNEAQ (reference sequence). DNA of the CDR3: TGTGCCCAAGGGGGGTCGGATGGCTACACCTTC. Protein: CAQGGSDGYTF.

The chain's CDR3 is CAWRAQGEQYF. The DNA of the CDR3 is TGTGCCTGGAGGGCCCAGGGGGAGCAGTACTTC. V gene TRBV7-2 combines with J gene TRBJ2-7; D tentatively reads TRBD1 or TRBD2 (6 bases each). The V gene's germline CDR1 is SGHTA and CDR2 FQGNSA. Between the trimmed V and J ends, which lost 11 bases and 7 bases, there was a span of 15 bases. The length of the CDR3 is 11 residues.

This clonotype has just a few counts. The genes are TRBV5-5 and TRBJ1-3; D remains unclear. Deletions cut 3 bases from V and 0 bases from J, with 10 bases between. Germline CDR1 SGHKS, CDR2 YYEKEE (reference sequence). The CDR3 length is 15 residues. CDR3 region: CASSWQRSSGNTIYF. Here the CDR3 DNA reads TGTGCCAGCAGCTGGCAGAGGAGCTCTGGAAACACCATATATTTT.

This clonotype has more than one count but fewer than ten. The chain is built from TRBV7-9 and TRBJ2-7, with TRBD2 matching over 8 bases. The V segment lost 5 bases and the J segment 4 bases; nucleotides outside the gene matches: 10. The CDR3 runs to 15 residues. In germline, CDR1 is SEHNR, CDR2 FQNEAQ (reference sequence). DNA of the CDR3: TGTGCCAGCAGCCACGGGCCCGTAGCGGGATACGAGCAGTACTTC. Translating gives CASSHGPVAGYEQYF.

A remark on this clonotype: A read error may produce the germline difference seen at one junction end. This chain joins TRBV29-1 and TRBJ1-1; weak D call: TRBD1 (5 bases). CDR1 is SQVTM, CDR2 ANQGSEA, per germline. The length of the CDR3 is 12 residues. CDR3 nucleotides: TGCAGCCATCCGGGGGAAAACACTGGAGCTTTCTTT. This encodes CSHPGENTGAFF.

The chain carries TRBV12-3 or TRBV12-4 and TRBJ2-7; 8 bases fit TRBD1. The CDR3 is 15 amino acids. With V trimmed by 6 bases and J by 0 bases, 7 bases remained unmatched. The CDR3 DNA sequence: TGTGCCAGCAGCCAACGGACAGGGACCTCCTACGAGCAGTACTTC. Protein product: CASSQRTGTSYEQYF.

In regard to this clonotype: The conserved phenylalanine or tryptophan normally closing the CDR3 is absent here, so this likely arose from a read error. The limits of the CDR3 on the DNA are not certain, so only TCRdb's listed CDR3 is given. The V call is TRBV7-2, the J call TRBJ2-2; TRBD1 reflects the table's D call only, with no check against the DNA. The germline gives CDR1 SGHTA, CDR2 FQGNSA. The CDR3 sequence runs 16 residues, both termini included. Here the CDR3 reads CASSIVGARTTGELVL.

The sample holds a few counts of this clonotype. V is TRBV6-5 and J is TRBJ1-1, with D perhaps matching TRBD1 (5 bases). The CDR3 is made up of 15 amino acids. The germline CDR1 and CDR2 sequences are MNHEY and SVGAGI. The V end lost 2 bases, the J end lost 2 bases, and 12 bases lay between the germline ends. The CDR3 loop reads CASSYGTAVNTEAFF. The CDR3, as DNA: TGTGCCAGCAGTTACGGGACCGCGGTTAACACTGAAGCTTTCTTT.